Following are 22 T cell receptor beta chains from one sample sequenced in a study of T-cell reconstitution after alpha-beta-depleted transplantation in children. Library preparation (for TCRbeta) was performed with unique molecular identifiers. Each CDR3 protein gets one entry after TCRdb re-called the PCR reads with MiXCR. The sample records about 600,000 distinct CDR3 sequences, 23% being singletons. This material consisted of PBMCs, mostly from graft donor cells, taken 360 days after TCRalphabeta/CD19-depleted stem cell transplant. These receptors were taken from a boy under two years old who had a stem cell transplant for acute myeloid leukemia, so the T cells may come from the graft donor.

This clonotype was seen ten or more times. The rearrangement uses TRBV11-2 and TRBJ2-1, with D perhaps matching TRBD2 (6 bases). The V gene lost 5 bases and the J gene lost 0 bases, with 14 bases spanning the gap. The CDR3 is 16 amino acids. Germline CDR1 SGHAT, CDR2 FQNNGV. The chain's CDR3 is CASSHRGLSSYNEQFF. CDR3 DNA: TGTGCCAGCAGCCATCGGGGGTTAAGCTCCTACAATGAGCAGTTCTTC.

The J gene is TRBJ2-3, the V gene TRBV4-1; no firm D call. CDR3 length equals 16 residues. In germline, CDR1 is MGHRA, CDR2 YSYEKL. V was clipped by 0 bases and J by 3 bases, with 13 bases between them. CDR3 nucleotides: TGCGCCAGCAGCCAAGATTTACAAGTAGGAACAGATACGCAGTATTTT. This codes for CASSQDLQVGTDTQYF.

This clonotype turned up a few times. The rearrangement links TRBV6-2 or TRBV6-3 to TRBJ2-7, with TRBD1 matching 8 bases. This CDR3 spans 15 amino acids. Germline V gene sequence: CDR1 MNHEY, CDR2 SVGEGT. V gave up 6 bases and J gave up 2 bases; unmatched junction bases: 9. The CDR3 bases are TGTGCCAGCAGCTCGACAGGGGCTGGTCCCTACGAGCAGTACTTC. It codes for CASSSTGAGPYEQYF.

The rearrangement joins TRBV7-6 to TRBJ2-2, with D tentatively TRBD1 (6 bases). The CDR3 length is 18 residues. Germline V lookup: CDR1 SGHVS, CDR2 FNYEAQ. Trimming cost V 0 bases and J 3 bases, with 17 bases left between them. The CDR3 DNA is TGTGCCAGCAGCTTAGCGCAGAGTCGCAGGGGATACACCGGGGAGCTGTTTTTT. Translated, it gives CASSLAQSRRGYTGELFF.

This rearrangement joins TRBV21-1 to TRBJ1-1. TRBV21-1 is annotated as a pseudogene. The CDR3 is made up of 15 amino acids. The CDR3 region has the DNA TGTGCCAGCTTCGAGAGGCGGGGCGAGAAGGCCCGAGCTTTCTTT. Translation gives CASFERRGEKARAFF.

This clonotype occurred a few times. The chain carries TRBV20-1 and TRBJ2-7; possibly TRBD1 for D (6 bases). Germline CDR1 reads DFQATT; CDR2 reads SNEGSKA (reference sequence). V lost 0 bases and J lost 3, with 15 bases in between. The CDR3 is 15 amino acids. The CDR3 loop is CSARDRTVGLYEQYV. CDR3 DNA: TGCAGTGCTAGAGATCGGACAGTGGGCCTCTACGAGCAGTACGTC.

The gene calls are TRBV7-8 and TRBJ2-1, with D tentatively TRBD1 (7 bases). Per germline, CDR1 SGHVS and CDR2 FQNEAQ. This CDR3 contains 18 residues. Deletions cut 5 bases from V and 0 bases from J, with 20 bases between. The CDR3 DNA follows: TGTGCCAGCAGCCCCAGCTCCAGGGGGGTCCACTCCTACAATGAGCAGTTCTTC. Amino acid sequence: CASSPSSRGVHSYNEQFF. Drawing the rest from reference TRBV7-8 and TRBJ2-1, the complete variable domain is GAGVSQSPRYKVAKRGQDVALRCDPISGHVSLFWYQQALGQGPEFLTYFQNEAQLDKSGLPSDRFFAERPEGSVSTLKIQRTQQEDSAVYLCASSPSSRGVHSYNEQFFGPGTRLTVL.

This clonotype turned up a few times. This sequence joins TRBV20-1 and TRBJ2-5; D possibly corresponds to TRBD1 (6 bases). The V gene's germline CDR1 is DFQATT and CDR2 SNEGSKA (reference sequence). This CDR3 comprises 14 residues. V dropped 6 bases and J dropped 7 bases, with 21 bases sitting between them. CDR3 sequence (DNA): TGCAGTGCGCCAGGGACACCCTCAAGTATGACCCAGTACTTC. It yields the protein CSAPGTPSSMTQYF.

V and J are TRBV4-1 and TRBJ1-6; D not resolved. Per the germline V gene, CDR1 is MGHRA and CDR2 is YSYEKL. This CDR3 is 15 amino acids long. The germline V and J ends were trimmed by 3 bases and 7 bases, with 13 bases remaining between them. CDR3 bases: TGCGCCAGCAGCCAGGTGGACCAGATCAATTCACCCCTCCACTTT. It yields the protein CASSQVDQINSPLHF.

This clonotype was picked up many times. The chain links TRBV29-1 to TRBJ2-3, with 7 bases that match TRBD1. From germline, CDR1 is SQVTM and CDR2 ANQGSEA. This CDR3 comprises 14 residues. The V gene end was trimmed by 7 bases and the J gene end by 5 bases; junction bases not matched to a gene: 12. CDR3 residues: CSAASTGTIDTQYF. For the CDR3, the DNA is TGCAGCGCTGCTTCGACAGGGACGATAGATACGCAGTATTTT.

The chain has TRBV20-1 and TRBJ2-2, with D uncertain. Germline CDR1 reads DFQATT; CDR2 reads SNEGSKA (reference sequence). The CDR3 length is 14 residues. V lost 6 bases, J lost 1 base, and 12 bases lay in between. The CDR3 DNA reads as TGCAGTGCCCGAGGTGGCTGGAACACCGGGGAGCTGTTTTTT. It encodes CSARGGWNTGELFF.

This clonotype came up many times. The chain is built from TRBV7-8 and TRBJ2-7, with 10 bases identical to TRBD2. Trimming at V came to 4 bases and at J to 5 bases, leaving 8 bases not matched to a gene. CDR3 size: 15 residues. Germline values: CDR1 SGHVS, CDR2 FQNEAQ. CDR3 nucleotide sequence: TGTGCCAGCAGCTCAGAAGCGGGGGGGCTCGACGAGCAGTACGTC. As protein: CASSSEAGGLDEQYV.

As DNA, the CDR3 is TGTGCCAGCAGCGAGTTCCCACTTACAGGGTCGCCCCTCCACTTT. As protein: CASSEFPLTGSPLHF. The chain combines TRBV9 with TRBJ1-6; tentatively, D is TRBD1 (6 bases). V was cut by 3 bases and J by 13 bases, with 20 bases left in between. The CDR3 has 15 residues. CDR1 SGDLS and CDR2 YYNGEE come from the germline V gene.

The chain carries TRBV24-1 and TRBJ2-1, with D unclear. V lost 0 bases and J 8 bases, leaving 1 base between the germline ends. Germline loops: CDR1 KGHDR, CDR2 SFDVKD. This CDR3 spans 11 amino acids. For the CDR3, the DNA is TGTGCCACCAGTGATTTGTATGAGCAGTTCTTC. It is translated as CATSDLYEQFF.

The chain combines TRBV7-2 with TRBJ2-7; TRBD2 aligns across 7 bases. The V gene end was trimmed by 3 bases and the J gene end by 3 bases; junction bases not matched to a gene: 5. Germline CDR1 reads SGHTA; CDR2 reads FQGNSA. The CDR3 consists of 14 residues. The CDR3 here is CASSFSGGVYEQYF. The DNA of the CDR3 is TGTGCCAGCAGCTTTAGTGGGGGGGTCTACGAGCAGTACTTC.

The chain is built from TRBV4-3 and TRBJ1-4; 9 nucleotides align to TRBD1. Trimming took 4 bases from V and 8 from J; bases not matched to a gene: 5. CDR1 LGHNA and CDR2 YSLEER come from the germline V gene. CDR3 length: 14 amino acids. The CDR3: CASSRGDRDEKLFF. The CDR3 nucleotides are TGCGCCAGCAGCCGAGGGGACAGGGACGAAAAACTGTTTTTT.

At least ten counts were recorded for this clonotype. The rearrangement joins TRBV20-1 to TRBJ1-5, with 11 nucleotides matching TRBD1. After removal of 3 bases from V and 6 bases from J, the junction contained 1 base not matched to a gene. CDR3 size: 13 residues. The V gene's germline CDR1 is DFQATT and CDR2 SNEGSKA (reference sequence). The CDR3 spells CSARGTGGQPQHF. CDR3 in DNA: TGCAGTGCTAGGGGGACAGGGGGTCAGCCCCAGCATTTT.

The chain has TRBV12-3 or TRBV12-4 and TRBJ2-7; D is uncertain. This CDR3 is 13 amino acids long. Trimming shortened V by 7 bases and J by 2 bases, and 12 bases separated the two germline ends. The DNA for the CDR3 is TGTGCCAGCACTCCGGGCCCCGCCTACGAGCAGTACTTC. It yields the protein CASTPGPAYEQYF.

The chain uses TRBV7-9 and TRBJ2-1, with D perhaps TRBD1 or TRBD2 (5 bases each). This CDR3 is 14 amino acids long. CDR1 and CDR2 (germline): SEHNR, FQNEAQ (reference sequence). V was shortened by 3 bases and J by 4 bases, with 10 bases between the two germline ends. CDR3 protein: CASSFGTSYNEQFF. The DNA for the CDR3 is TGTGCCAGCAGCTTTGGGACCTCGTACAATGAGCAGTTCTTC.

This clonotype was observed at least ten times. This chain uses TRBV4-1 with TRBJ1-3; unclear D gene. The CDR3 consists of 17 residues. V was trimmed by 1 base and J by 0 bases, leaving 13 bases between them. Germline V gene sequence: CDR1 MGHRA, CDR2 YSYEKL. DNA of the CDR3: TGCGCCAGCAGCCAAGTGGGTAGGGAGCGCTCTGGAAACACCATATATTTT. Protein: CASSQVGRERSGNTIYF.

This clonotype was seen many times. This chain uses TRBV29-1 with TRBJ2-7; possible D gene TRBD2, 6 bases. V was cut by 4 bases and J by 2 bases, with 12 bases left in between. Germline assignment: CDR1 SQVTM and CDR2 ANQGSEA. This CDR3 region has 13 residues. The CDR3 nucleotides read TGCAGCGTTGGGGGACTGACAGCCTACGAGCAGTACTTC. It codes for CSVGGLTAYEQYF.

This clonotype was counted a few times. The chain has TRBV12-3 or TRBV12-4 and TRBJ1-5; D gene uncertain. The length of the CDR3 is 14 residues. The V end lost 3 bases, the J end lost 3 bases, and 9 bases lay between the germline ends. CDR3 nucleotide sequence: TGTGCCAGCAGTTTTCACAGCCCCAATCAGCCCCAGCATTTT. Protein: CASSFHSPNQPQHF.